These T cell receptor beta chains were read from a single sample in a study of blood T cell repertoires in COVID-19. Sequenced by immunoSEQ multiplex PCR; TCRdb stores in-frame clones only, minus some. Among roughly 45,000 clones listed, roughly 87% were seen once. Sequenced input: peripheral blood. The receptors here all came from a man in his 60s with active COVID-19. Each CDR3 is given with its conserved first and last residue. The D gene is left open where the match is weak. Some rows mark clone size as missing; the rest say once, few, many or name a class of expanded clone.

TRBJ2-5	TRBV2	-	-	CASSESGTQYF	TGTGCCAGCAGTGAAAGCGGGACCCAGTACTTC
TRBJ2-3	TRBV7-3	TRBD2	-	CASSLYGLAGGDTQYF	TGTGCCAGCAGCCTCTATGGACTAGCGGGAGGGGATACGCAGTATTTT
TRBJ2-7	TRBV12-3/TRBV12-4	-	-	CASSRTAPEQYF	TGTGCCAGCAGTCGGACAGCCCCCGAGCAGTACTTC
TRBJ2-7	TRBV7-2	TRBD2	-	CASSPQGGLAGGEQYF	TGTGCCAGCAGCCCCCAAGGAGGCCTAGCGGGGGGCGAGCAGTACTTC
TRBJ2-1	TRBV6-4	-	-	CASSGDKQVYEQFF	TGTGCCAGCAGTGGCGACAAACAGGTCTATGAGCAGTTCTTC
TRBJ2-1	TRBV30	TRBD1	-	CAWSKGQGYGQQFF	TGTGCCTGGAGTAAAGGACAGGGGTATGGACAGCAGTTCTTC
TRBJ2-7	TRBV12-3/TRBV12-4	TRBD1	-	CASSLTGGIEQYF	TGTGCCAGCAGTTTAACAGGGGGCATCGAGCAGTACTTC
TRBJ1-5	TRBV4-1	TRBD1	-	CASSQEPGQGYQPQHF	TGCGCCAGCAGCCAAGAGCCCGGACAGGGGTACCAGCCCCAGCATTTT
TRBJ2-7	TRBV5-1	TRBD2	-	CASSALGAGGSYEQYF	TGCGCCAGCAGCGCCCTGGGGGCGGGAGGCTCCTACGAGCAGTACTTC
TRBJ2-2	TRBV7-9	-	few	CASSTRNTGELFF	TGTGCCAGCAGCACTCGTAACACCGGGGAGCTGTTTTTT
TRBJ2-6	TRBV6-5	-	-	CASSYSRGRGANVLTF	TGTGCCAGCAGTTACTCACGCGGAAGAGGGGCCAACGTCCTGACTTTC
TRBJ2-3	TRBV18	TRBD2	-	CASSPRSGGGTDTQYF	TGTGCCAGCTCACCACGATCCGGGGGGGGCACAGATACGCAGTATTTT
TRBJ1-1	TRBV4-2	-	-	CASSQDRDEAFF	TGTGCCAGCAGCCAAGATCGAGATGAAGCTTTCTTT
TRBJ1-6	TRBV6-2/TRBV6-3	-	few	CASSTGTNNSPLHF	TGTGCCAGCAGTACCGGGACTAATAATTCACCCCTCCACTTT
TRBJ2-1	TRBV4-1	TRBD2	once	CASSQEGGLAGVPQFF	TGCGCCAGCAGCCAAGAGGGCGGGCTAGCGGGAGTTCCGCAGTTCTTC
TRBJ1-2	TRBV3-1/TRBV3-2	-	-	CASSQVPRDYGYTF	TGTGCCAGCAGCCAAGTCCCCAGGGACTATGGCTACACCTTC
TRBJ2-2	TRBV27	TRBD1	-	CASSYKDRVYANTGELFF	TGTGCCAGCAGTTATAAGGACAGGGTTTATGCGAACACCGGGGAGCTGTTTTTT
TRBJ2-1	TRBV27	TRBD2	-	CASSLAGGVWYNEQFF	TGTGCCAGCAGTTTAGCGGGAGGAGTGTGGTACAATGAGCAGTTCTTC
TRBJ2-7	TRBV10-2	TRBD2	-	CASSETGIAGTEQYF	TGCGCCAGCAGTGAAACGGGGATAGCGGGAACCGAGCAGTACTTC
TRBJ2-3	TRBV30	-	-	CAWSGGSTDTQYF	TGTGCCTGGAGTGGTGGCAGCACAGATACGCAGTATTTT
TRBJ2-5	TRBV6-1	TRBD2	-	CASSEALPGGGETQYF	TGTGCCAGCAGTGAAGCGCTTCCGGGAGGGGGAGAGACCCAGTACTTC
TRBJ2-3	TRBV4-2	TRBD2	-	CASSPGGDTDTQYF	TGTGCCAGCAGCCCGGGGGGGGACACAGATACGCAGTATTTT
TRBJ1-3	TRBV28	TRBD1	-	CASSLMGDRAGNTIYF	TGTGCCAGCAGTCTAATGGGGGACAGGGCTGGAAACACCATATATTTT
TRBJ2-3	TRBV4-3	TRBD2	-	CASSPRTVLAGGQTDTQYF	TGCGCCAGCAGCCCTCGAACGGTACTAGCGGGGGGGCAAACAGATACGCAGTATTTT
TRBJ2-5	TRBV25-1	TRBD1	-	CASSEYQGAETQYF	TGTGCCAGCAGTGAATATCAGGGGGCGGAGACCCAGTACTTC
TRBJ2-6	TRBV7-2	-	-	CASSLGPINSGANVLTF	TGTGCCAGCAGCTTGGGCCCCATAAACTCTGGGGCCAACGTCCTGACTTTC
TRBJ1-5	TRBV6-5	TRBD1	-	CASITDRGQPQHF	TGTGCCAGCATCACGGACAGGGGCCAGCCCCAGCATTTT
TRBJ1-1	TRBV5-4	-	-	CASSFKGGDTEAFF	TGTGCCAGCAGCTTTAAGGGAGGGGACACTGAAGCTTTCTTT
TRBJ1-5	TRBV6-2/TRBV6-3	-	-	CASSFPGDRSNQPQHF	TGTGCCAGCAGTTTTCCGGGCGACAGGAGCAATCAGCCCCAGCATTTT
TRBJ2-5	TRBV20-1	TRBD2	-	CSASGSGLAGVNQETQYF	TGCAGTGCTAGTGGGAGCGGACTAGCGGGCGTAAACCAAGAGACCCAGTACTTC
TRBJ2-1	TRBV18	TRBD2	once	CASSLTSGTGDEQFF	TGTGCCAGCTCACTGACTAGCGGGACCGGCGATGAGCAGTTCTTC
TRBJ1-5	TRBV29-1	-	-	CSVSQGLGNQPQHF	TGCAGCGTCTCGCAGGGCCTAGGCAATCAGCCCCAGCATTTT
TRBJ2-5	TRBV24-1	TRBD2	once	CATSDSGLADRETQYF	TGTGCCACCAGTGACTCGGGACTAGCGGACCGGGAGACCCAGTACTTC
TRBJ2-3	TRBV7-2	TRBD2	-	CASSTGTSGGTQYF	TGTGCCAGCAGCACCGGGACTAGCGGGGGGACGCAGTATTTT
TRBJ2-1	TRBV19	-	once	CASSSQGGNEQFF	TGTGCCAGTAGTTCCCAGGGCGGCAATGAGCAGTTCTTC
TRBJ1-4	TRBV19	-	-	CATSGIGGEKLFF	TGTGCCACCTCAGGGATAGGGGGTGAAAAACTGTTTTTT
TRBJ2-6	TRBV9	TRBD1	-	CASSVATGAGANVLTF	TGTGCCAGCAGCGTAGCTACAGGGGCCGGGGCCAACGTCCTGACTTTC
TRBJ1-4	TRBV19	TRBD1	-	CASRPSNRQGNEKLFF	TGTGCCAGTAGGCCTTCAAATCGACAGGGGAATGAAAAACTGTTTTTT
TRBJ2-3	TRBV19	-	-	CASSRGRDTDTQYF	TGTGCCAGTAGTAGGGGCAGGGATACGGATACGCAGTATTTT
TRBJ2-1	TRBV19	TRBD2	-	CASSISGTTYNEQFF	TGTGCCAGTAGTATCTCCGGGACTACCTACAATGAGCAGTTCTTC
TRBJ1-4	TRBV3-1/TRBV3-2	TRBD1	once	CASSYGTGVNEKLFF	TGTGCCAGCAGCTACGGGACAGGGGTAAATGAAAAACTGTTTTTT
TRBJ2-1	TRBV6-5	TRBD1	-	CASSQGQAGNEQFF	TGTGCCAGCAGTCAGGGACAGGCAGGTAATGAGCAGTTCTTC
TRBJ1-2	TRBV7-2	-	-	CASSLWGERGYGYTF	TGTGCCAGCAGCTTATGGGGGGAACGGGGCTATGGCTACACCTTC
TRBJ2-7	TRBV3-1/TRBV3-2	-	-	CASSSSYEQYF	TGTGCCAGCAGCTCATCCTACGAGCAGTACTTC
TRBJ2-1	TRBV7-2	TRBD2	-	CASSPLAGVFDEQFF	TGTGCCAGCAGCCCACTCGCGGGGGTTTTTGATGAGCAGTTCTTC
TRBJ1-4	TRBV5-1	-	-	CASSLRRDNEKLFF	TGCGCCAGCAGCTTAAGGCGGGATAATGAAAAACTGTTTTTT
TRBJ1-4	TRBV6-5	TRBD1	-	CASSLDRGEKLFF	TGTGCCAGCAGTTTGGACAGGGGGGAAAAACTGTTTTTT
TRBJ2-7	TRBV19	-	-	CASSIGVDSYEQYF	TGTGCCAGTAGTATAGGAGTCGACAGCTACGAGCAGTACTTC
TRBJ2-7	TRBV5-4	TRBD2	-	CASSSGGGNYEQYF	TGTGCCAGCAGCTCGGGGGGGGGCAACTACGAGCAGTACTTC
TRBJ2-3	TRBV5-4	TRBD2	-	CASSLAGGRTDTQYF	TGTGCCAGCTCCTTAGCGGGGGGGCGGACAGATACGCAGTATTTT
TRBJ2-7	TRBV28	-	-	CASTSLLEQYF	TGTGCCAGCACCTCCTTGTTAGAGCAGTACTTC
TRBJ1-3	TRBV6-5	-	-	CASSYRVDSLGNTIYF	TGTGCCAGCAGTTACCGCGTAGACAGTCTGGGAAACACCATATATTTT